Following are 21 T cell receptor beta chains from one sample sequenced in a study of cytomegalovirus exposure and HLA in healthy donors. PCR employed 60 Vbeta and 13 Jbeta primers. Clones were sequenced by immunoSEQ multiplex PCR, and TCRdb holds only the in-frame ones, with some missing. The sample lists about 160,000 clones; 81% were seen once. Sequencing was carried out using PBMCs. The receptors shown here come from a man aged 50-59 years in good health and CMV-seropositive.

This clone appeared once. This chain uses TRBV19 with TRBJ2-5; D unresolved. Germline V gives CDR1 LNHDA, CDR2 SQIVND (reference sequence). The CDR3 loop spans 13 amino acids. V lost 4 bases and J lost 1, with 7 bases in between. For the CDR3, the DNA is TGTGCCAGTAGTAGGGCAGGCCAAGAGACCCAGTACTTC. The encoded protein is CASSRAGQETQYF.

The chain carries TRBV7-2 and TRBJ1-1; D is unresolved. The CDR3 is 13 residues long. CDR1 and CDR2 (germline): SGHTA, FQGNSA. Trimming shortened V by 4 bases and J by 1 base, and 7 bases separated the two germline ends. CDR3 DNA sequence: TGTGCCAGCAGCTCTAGACCGAACACTGAAGCTTTCTTT. It specifies CASSSRPNTEAFF.

The chain is built from TRBV5-8 and TRBJ2-1; 9 bases align to TRBD2. The CDR3 covers 15 residues. Germline V gene data show CDR1 as SGHTS and CDR2 as YDEGEE. V was clipped by 0 bases and J by 9 bases; unmatched bases: 7. The CDR3 protein is CASSLDSLAGAEQFF. In DNA form, the CDR3 reads TGTGCCAGCAGCTTGGACAGCTTAGCGGGAGCTGAGCAGTTCTTC.

The V call is TRBV5-1, the J call TRBJ2-4; D is unclear. The CDR3 contains 13 residues. Germline CDR1 SGHRS, CDR2 YFSETQ. V shed 4 bases and J shed 1 base, with 6 bases lying between them. The CDR3 reads CASSLRAKNIQYF. CDR3 in DNA: TGCGCCAGCAGCCTGCGCGCCAAAAACATTCAGTACTTC.

The chain uses TRBV28 and TRBJ1-3, with 8 bases matching TRBD1. The CDR3 totals 16 residues. CDR1 is MDHEN and CDR2 is SYDVKM in the germline V gene. Germline trimming cut 4 bases from V and 4 bases from J; bases unmatched to any gene: 9. In nucleotides, the CDR3 is TGTGCCAGCAGTTCCACCTGGACAGGGACAGGAAACACCATATATTTT. Encoded protein: CASSSTWTGTGNTIYF.

This rearrangement joins TRBV10-3 to TRBJ2-3, with D uncertain. This CDR3 is built from 15 residues. Germline CDR1 ENHRY, CDR2 SYGVKD. Trimming stripped 1 base from V and 0 bases from J, with 8 bases between. The CDR3 reads CAISELLTSTDTQYF. Written as DNA, the CDR3 is TGTGCCATCAGTGAGTTACTTACTAGCACAGATACGCAGTATTTT.

The gene calls are TRBV11-3 and TRBJ2-3; TRBD2 aligns across 8 bases. J lost 5 bases, V lost 5 bases, and 9 bases had no gene match. The CDR3 is 15 residues long. CDR1 SGHNT and CDR2 YENEEA come from the germline V gene. The chain's CDR3 is CASSDGPGGKDTQYF. DNA of the CDR3: TGTGCCAGCAGCGACGGCCCGGGGGGGAAAGATACGCAGTATTTT.

The CDR3 here is CASSEAMLAGSYNEQFF. The CDR3 nucleotides read TGTGCCAGCAGTGAAGCGATGCTAGCAGGCTCCTACAATGAGCAGTTCTTC. The chain combines TRBV6-1 with TRBJ2-1; D perhaps matches TRBD2 (5 bases). The V gene's germline CDR1 is MNHNS and CDR2 SASEGT. Between the trimmed V and J ends, which lost 0 bases and 0 bases, there was a span of 12 bases. The CDR3 extends over 17 amino acids.

V gene TRBV21-1 combines with J gene TRBJ1-3. TRBV21-1 is designated a pseudogene. CDR3 length: 15 amino acids. The CDR3 DNA follows: TGTGCCAGCAGCTGGACTGTACTTTCGGGATACACCATATATTTT. This gives the protein CASSWTVLSGYTIYF.

V and J are TRBV27 and TRBJ2-1; D ambiguous. This CDR3 region has 17 residues. The germline V gene has CDR1 MNHEY and CDR2 SMNVEV (reference sequence). V was clipped by 4 bases and J by 5 bases, with 21 bases between them. CDR3: CASSSYPSLGSHNEQFF. Here the CDR3 DNA reads TGTGCCAGCAGTTCATACCCTTCGCTAGGATCCCACAATGAGCAGTTCTTC.

This chain links TRBV18 with TRBJ1-5; D not certain. There are 17 residues in the CDR3. Trimming removed 2 bases at V and 2 bases at J, with 16 bases between. The germline V gene has CDR1 KGHSH and CDR2 LQKENI. CDR3 protein: CASSPRIFDGGNQPQHF. In nucleotides, the CDR3 is TGTGCCAGCTCACCAAGGATCTTCGATGGAGGCAATCAGCCCCAGCATTTT.

The chain combines TRBV6-5 with TRBJ2-3; D might be TRBD1 (5 bases). CDR1 and CDR2 (germline): MNHEY, SVGAGI. The V and J ends lost 0 bases and 0 bases respectively, with 7 bases between them. The CDR3 has 15 residues. The CDR3 spells CASSYSQASTDTQYF. The CDR3 nucleotides are TGTGCCAGCAGTTACTCACAGGCAAGCACAGATACGCAGTATTTT.

The V and J genes are TRBV4-3 and TRBJ2-7; 7 bases align to TRBD2. Germline V CDR1 and CDR2: LGHNA, YSLEER. The CDR3 totals 15 residues. With V trimmed by 3 bases and J by 2 bases, 7 bases remained unmatched. CDR3 region: CASSHSLAGPYEQYF. For the CDR3, the DNA is TGCGCCAGCAGCCATTCTTTAGCGGGTCCCTACGAGCAGTACTTC.

V is TRBV7-6 and J is TRBJ1-4; a weak D match, TRBD1 (5 bases). Germline CDR1 is SGHVS and CDR2 is FNYEAQ. The CDR3 sequence is 14 residues long. Trimming removed 3 bases from V and 3 bases from J, with 8 bases in between. This CDR3 is CASSFRAANEKLFF. In DNA, the CDR3 is TGTGCCAGCAGCTTCAGGGCGGCTAATGAAAAACTGTTTTTT.

This clone has more than one count but fewer than ten. The chain recombines TRBV5-1 with TRBJ2-7, with a weak D call TRBD2 (6 bases). The germline gives CDR1 SGHRS, CDR2 YFSETQ. This CDR3 spans 15 amino acids. The V end lost 4 bases, the J end lost 2 bases, and 16 bases lay between the germline ends. DNA of the CDR3: TGCGCCAGCAGCACCTTAACATCGGGGGCCTACGAGCAGTACTTC. It translates to CASSTLTSGAYEQYF.

J is TRBJ2-7 and V is TRBV6-1, with 9 bases lining up with TRBD1. Trimming removed 0 bases from V and 3 bases from J; junction bases left unmatched: 3. Per the germline V gene, CDR1 is MNHNS and CDR2 is SASEGT. CDR3 length: 15 amino acids. CDR3 region: CASSEAGGQGYEQYF. The DNA for the CDR3 is TGTGCCAGCAGTGAAGCAGGGGGACAGGGCTACGAGCAGTACTTC.

This rearrangement joins TRBV30 to TRBJ2-3; 11 bases line up with TRBD2. Looked up from germline, CDR1 is GTSNPN and CDR2 is SVGIG (reference sequence). The CDR3 runs 15 residues. Losses at the gene ends were 2 bases for V and 0 bases for J; bases not matched to a gene: 1. CDR3 loop: CAWSWTSGSTDTQYF. The CDR3 DNA is TGTGCCTGGAGTTGGACTAGCGGGAGCACAGATACGCAGTATTTT.

The chain uses TRBV2 and TRBJ1-4; tentative D call: TRBD1 (5 bases). V was trimmed by 8 bases and J by 6 bases, leaving 13 bases between them. The CDR3 has 13 residues. Germline values: CDR1 SNHLY, CDR2 FYNNEI. The CDR3: CASSREVDEKLFF. CDR3 DNA: TGTGCCAGCTCCAGGGAGGTCGATGAAAAACTGTTTTTT.

The chain is built from TRBV28 and TRBJ2-1; D might be TRBD2 (6 bases). The CDR3 runs 15 residues. V gave up 4 bases and J gave up 1 base, with 11 bases separating them. Germline assignment: CDR1 MDHEN and CDR2 SYDVKM. Here the CDR3 reads CASSSRGSSYNEQFF. CDR3 coding DNA: TGTGCCAGCAGTTCCCGGGGGAGTTCCTACAATGAGCAGTTCTTC.

V is TRBV27 and J is TRBJ1-3; 9 bases are a match to TRBD1. Per the germline V gene, CDR1 is MNHEY and CDR2 is SMNVEV (reference sequence). The junction had 8 bases not matched to a gene; V was cut back by 4 bases and J by 7 bases. CDR3 length equals 15 residues. The CDR3 sequence: CASSSNPGTGNTIYF. DNA for the CDR3: TGTGCCAGCAGTTCAAATCCCGGGACAGGGAACACCATATATTTT.

V gene TRBV4-1 combines with J gene TRBJ2-7; 11 bases line up with TRBD2. Germline V gene data show CDR1 as MGHRA and CDR2 as YSYEKL. With V trimmed by 1 base and J by 0 bases, 11 bases remained unmatched. The CDR3 spans 19 residues. The CDR3 loop reads CASSQGRIAGGRSSYEQYF. The DNA of the CDR3 is TGCGCCAGCAGCCAAGGGAGAATAGCGGGGGGGCGGAGCTCCTACGAGCAGTACTTC.